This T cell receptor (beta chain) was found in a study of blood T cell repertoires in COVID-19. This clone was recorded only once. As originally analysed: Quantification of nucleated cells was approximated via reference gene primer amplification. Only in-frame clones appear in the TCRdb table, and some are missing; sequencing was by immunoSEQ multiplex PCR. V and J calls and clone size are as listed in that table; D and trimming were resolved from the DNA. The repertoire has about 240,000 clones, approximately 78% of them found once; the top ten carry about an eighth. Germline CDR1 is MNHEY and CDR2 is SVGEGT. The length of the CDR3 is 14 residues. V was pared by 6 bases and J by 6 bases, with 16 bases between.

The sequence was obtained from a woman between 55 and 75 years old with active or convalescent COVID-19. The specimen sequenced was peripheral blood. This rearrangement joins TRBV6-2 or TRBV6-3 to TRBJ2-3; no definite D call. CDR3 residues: CASSPDTTYDTQYF. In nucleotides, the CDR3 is TGTGCCAGCAGCCCTGACACCACGTATGATACGCAGTATTTT.